This T cell receptor beta chain comes out of a study of CD8 T cells in Susac syndrome. CDR3 length: 14 amino acids. Trimming at V came to 6 bases and at J to 5 bases, leaving 9 bases not matched to a gene. Germline CDR1 reads LNHDA; CDR2 reads SQIVND (reference sequence). RNA was extracted with the RNeasy kit, and a quantity of about 0.45 to 1 ug was reverse transcribed using random hexamers. Each CDR3 protein is one row after TCRdb ran MiXCR on the immunoSEQ multiplex PCR reads. The sample has approximately 110,000 distinct CDR3 sequences, 95% to 98% seen once; the top ten hold roughly 0.096%. Sequencing was performed on CD4+ T cells from PBMCs. The chain uses TRBV19 and TRBJ2-5, with 7 bases matching TRBD1. The TCR was taken from a human donor in good health. The CDR3, as DNA: TGTGCCAGTAGCCTGGACAGGTACATTGAGACCCAGTACTTC. Protein sequence: CASSLDRYIETQYF.